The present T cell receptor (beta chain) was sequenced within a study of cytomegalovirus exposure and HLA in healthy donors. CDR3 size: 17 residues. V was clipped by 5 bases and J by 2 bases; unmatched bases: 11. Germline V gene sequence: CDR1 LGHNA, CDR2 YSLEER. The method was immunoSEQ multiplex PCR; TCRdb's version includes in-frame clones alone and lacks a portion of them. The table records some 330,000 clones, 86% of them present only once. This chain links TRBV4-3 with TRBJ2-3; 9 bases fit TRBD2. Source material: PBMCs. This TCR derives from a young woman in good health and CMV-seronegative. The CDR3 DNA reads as TGCGCCAGCAGCTCATATCGGGCGGGAGGGCCCACAGATACGCAGTATTTT. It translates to CASSSYRAGGPTDTQYF.